This T cell receptor beta chain emerged from a study of OX40 agonist ivuxolimab in advanced cancers. Study-level findings and limits: Both CD4+ and CD8+ T cell populations in blood had undergone clonal expansion by week 6 at 0.1 to 3.0 mg/kg.

CDR1 is SGHRS, CDR2 YFSETQ, per germline. With 1 base removed from V and 6 bases from J, the gap between germline ends came to 11 bases. This CDR3 is 14 amino acids long. Note on this clone: Its target is unknown.

TCRdb's copy holds only in-frame clones and misses some; the assay was immunoSEQ multiplex PCR. This table holds around 70,000 clones, around 80% found once. The chain has TRBV5-1 and TRBJ2-1, with D possibly TRBD2 on 6 matching bases. Sequenced material: CD4+ or CD8+ T cells sorted from blood, taken in a trial of the OX40 agonist ivuxolimab. This receptor was obtained from an adult with an advanced solid tumor such as melanoma, head and neck, liver or kidney cancer. The CDR3 protein is CASSLRLASNEQFF. CDR3 coding DNA: TGCGCCAGCAGCTTGAGGCTAGCGAGCAATGAGCAGTTCTTC.